Below, 21 T cell receptor beta chains from the same sample are listed, as sequenced in a study of T-cell memory formation after mild COVID-19. TCRdb reanalysed the 5' RACE reads using MiXCR and keeps one entry per CDR3 protein. Among about 410,000 distinct CDR3 sequences listed, about a quarter were seen once. The specimen was PBMCs or a T cell subset sorted from them (not recorded which). The receptor set was obtained from an adult woman who had mild COVID-19 (a few samples of this study predate the infection). Cell type and time point are not known.

The chain joins TRBV12-3 or TRBV12-4 to TRBJ2-7; perhaps TRBD2 as D (5 bases). V was clipped by 4 bases and J by 0 bases, with 19 bases between them. CDR3 length equals 17 residues. CDR3 sequence (DNA): TGTGCCAGCAGTTCCTCGTTACTAGATTCGTCCTCCTACGAGCAGTACTTC. Residues: CASSSSLLDSSSYEQYF.

A remark on this clonotype: The junction shows a germline mismatch at one end, possibly a read error. The chain couples TRBV11-3 to TRBJ1-1, with D perhaps matching TRBD1 (5 bases). CDR1 is SGHNT and CDR2 is YENEEA in the germline V gene. The CDR3 sequence is 16 residues long. CDR3 residues: CACSGTRTGGGTEAFF. DNA for the CDR3: TGTGCCTGCAGCGGCACGAGAACAGGTGGAGGGACTGAAGCTTTCTTT. Complete variable domain (other parts from reference TRBV11-3 and TRBJ1-1): EAGVVQSPRYKIIEKKQPVAFWCNPISGHNTLYWYLQNLGQGPELLIRYENEEAVDDSQLPKDRFSAERLKGVDSTLKIQPAELGDSAVYLCACSGTRTGGGTEAFFGQGTRLTVV.

This clonotype was detected ten times or more. The chain joins TRBV5-1 to TRBJ2-7; no definite D call. Trimming stripped 0 bases from V and 7 bases from J, with 11 bases between. From germline, CDR1 is SGHRS and CDR2 YFSETQ. This CDR3 is 13 amino acids long. The CDR3 region has the DNA TGCGCCAGCAGCTTGGATGGCGGCAGGGAGCAGTACTTC. Its protein is CASSLDGGREQYF.

The CDR3 DNA reads as TGTGCCAGCAGCGTGTCGGGAGCGAGAGATACGCAGTATTTT. Amino acids: CASSVSGARDTQYF. V is TRBV6-2 or TRBV6-3 and J is TRBJ2-3; D may be TRBD2 (6 bases). The V end was cut by 6 bases, the J end by 5 bases, with 15 bases between. CDR1 is MNHEY and CDR2 is SVGEGT in the germline V gene. This CDR3 has 14 amino acids.

This clonotype was detected a few times. CDR3 sequence (DNA): TGTGCCATCAGCTCAGGGGCCGGGGGGAGCGCTGAAGCTTTCTTT. It yields the protein CAISSGAGGSAEAFF. The V call is TRBV10-3, the J call TRBJ1-1, with D possibly being TRBD1 (6 bases). The ends were cut back, 6 bases at V and 6 bases at J, with 20 bases in the middle. CDR1 is ENHRY, CDR2 SYGVKD, per germline. The CDR3 runs to 15 residues.

This chain links TRBV4-2 with TRBJ2-5; TRBD2 might be the D (6 bases). Between the trimmed V and J ends, which lost 2 bases and 3 bases, there was a span of 13 bases. There are 15 residues in the CDR3. Germline loops: CDR1 LGHNA, CDR2 YNFKEQ. CDR3 amino acids: CASSQTGDSEETQYF. In nucleotides, the CDR3 is TGTGCCAGCAGCCAAACTGGGGACTCAGAAGAGACCCAGTACTTC.

The V gene is TRBV12-3 or TRBV12-4, the J gene TRBJ2-2; D uncertain. The length of the CDR3 is 13 residues. Trimming took 6 bases from V and 5 from J, leaving 10 bases between them. CDR3 residues: CASSHDLTGELFF. The CDR3 DNA sequence: TGTGCCAGCAGCCATGATCTAACCGGGGAGCTGTTTTTT.

This clonotype occurred a few times. The genes are TRBV15 and TRBJ2-7, with 8 positions matching TRBD1. CDR1 and CDR2 (germline): LNHNV, YYDKDF (reference sequence). After removal of 5 bases from V and 2 bases from J, the junction contained 5 bases not matched to a gene. There are 14 residues in the CDR3. As DNA, the CDR3 is TGTGCCACCAGCGTAACAGGGGGAACCTACGAGCAGTACTTC. Protein product: CATSVTGGTYEQYF.

This clonotype was seen a handful of times. The chain couples TRBV4-3 to TRBJ1-1; D call uncertain. The CDR3 is made up of 14 amino acids. The V gene lost 6 bases and the J gene lost 4 bases, with 15 bases spanning the gap. Germline V lookup: CDR1 LGHNA, CDR2 YSLEER. In nucleotides, the CDR3 is TGCGCCAGCAGAGACGGGCTCATGGGCACTGAAGCTTTCTTT. It is translated as CASRDGLMGTEAFF.

This clonotype showed up just a few times. V gene TRBV7-9 combines with J gene TRBJ1-6; 8 nucleotides align to TRBD1. V lost 5 bases, J lost 9 bases, and 9 bases stayed unmatched. The CDR3 runs 15 residues. Germline V gene lookup returns CDR1 SEHNR and CDR2 FQNEAQ (reference sequence). The DNA for the CDR3 is TGTGCCAGCAGCCTATCCGGGACAGGTAGTTCACCCCTCCACTTT. Protein: CASSLSGTGSSPLHF.

V and J are TRBV5-1 and TRBJ1-1; 8 bases are a match to TRBD1. CDR1 SGHRS and CDR2 YFSETQ come from the germline V gene. The CDR3 length is 15 residues. V was pared by 4 bases and J by 0 bases, with 5 bases of the junction left unmatched. CDR3 nucleotides: TGCGCCAGCAGCCAAGAACAGGGGGTGAACACTGAAGCTTTCTTT. It encodes CASSQEQGVNTEAFF.

The rearrangement uses TRBV7-9 and TRBJ2-1; TRBD2 agrees at 12 bases. This CDR3 region has 17 residues. The V gene's germline CDR1 is SEHNR and CDR2 FQNEAQ (reference sequence). J lost 6 bases, V lost 5 bases, and 11 bases had no gene match. DNA of the CDR3: TGTGCCAGCAGCCCCCGGGCTAGCGGGAGGGTACGCAATGAGCAGTTCTTC. Translated: CASSPRASGRVRNEQFF.

The chain couples TRBV2 to TRBJ2-2, with 8 bases that match TRBD1. V was pared by 10 bases and J by 1 base, with 2 bases of the junction left unmatched. Per the germline V gene, CDR1 is SNHLY and CDR2 is FYNNEI. The CDR3 has 13 amino acids. The CDR3 loop is CATGQGNTGELFF. The CDR3 nucleotides read TGTGCCACCGGACAGGGGAACACCGGGGAGCTGTTTTTT.

CDR3 DNA sequence: TGTGCCACCAGCAAGGGGCTTGGGCGATCTGGCTCCTACGAGCAGTACTTC. Translating gives CATSKGLGRSGSYEQYF. The chain carries TRBV15 and TRBJ2-7, with D perhaps TRBD1 (5 bases). Trimming shortened V by 4 bases and J by 0 bases, and 19 bases separated the two germline ends. Germline-derived CDR1 and CDR2 are LNHNV and YYDKDF (reference sequence). This CDR3 spans 17 amino acids.

This chain links TRBV5-1 with TRBJ2-1, with TRBD2 identical over 12 bases. V lost 0 bases to trimming and J lost 9 bases; unmatched junction nucleotides: 4. The germline V gene encodes CDR1 SGHRS and CDR2 YFSETQ. The CDR3 has 15 residues. In DNA form, the CDR3 reads TGCGCCAGCAGCTTGGAACTAGCGGGAGGAGTTGAGCAGTTCTTC. Residues: CASSLELAGGVEQFF.

The CDR3 sequence: CASSLAWLAGDEQYF. Here the CDR3 DNA reads TGTGCCAGCAGCTTAGCGTGGCTAGCGGGAGATGAGCAGTACTTC. V and J are TRBV11-2 and TRBJ2-7; 10 nucleotides match TRBD2. This CDR3 has 15 residues. With V trimmed by 1 base and J by 7 bases, 7 bases remained unmatched. The germline gives CDR1 SGHAT, CDR2 FQNNGV.

This chain links TRBV29-1 with TRBJ1-1; D is undetermined. The CDR3 extends over 12 amino acids. Germline-derived CDR1 and CDR2 are SQVTM and ANQGSEA. Trimming took 0 bases from V and 5 from J, leaving 7 bases between them. CDR3 nucleotides: TGCAGCGTTGAAGACGGCGGGACTGAAGCTTTCTTT. Translation: CSVEDGGTEAFF.

This clonotype was seen only a few times. The chain carries TRBV7-2 and TRBJ2-1; D call uncertain. This CDR3 is built from 14 residues. CDR1 and CDR2 (germline): SGHTA, FQGNSA. Trimming took off 3 bases at V and 6 bases at J, with 12 bases between the two ends. The CDR3 DNA sequence: TGTGCCAGCAGCTTGAAGAGGTTCGGCAATGAGCAGTTCTTC. It is translated as CASSLKRFGNEQFF.

This clonotype was detected only a few times. The V gene is TRBV5-1, the J gene TRBJ2-7; 7 nucleotides match TRBD1. Per germline, CDR1 SGHRS and CDR2 YFSETQ. The length of the CDR3 is 13 residues. V trimming: 6 bases; J trimming: 3 bases; junction bases outside the gene matches: 6. As DNA, the CDR3 is TGCGCCAGCACCCGGGACAGCCACTACGAGCAGTACTTC. Protein product: CASTRDSHYEQYF.

The chain couples TRBV4-1 to TRBJ2-6; D is ambiguous. This CDR3 comprises 17 residues. V was pared by 3 bases and J by 4 bases, with 16 bases between. Germline CDR1 is MGHRA and CDR2 is YSYEKL. The CDR3 loop reads CASSHVGRQAGANVLTF. The CDR3 DNA reads as TGCGCCAGCAGCCATGTCGGAAGACAAGCCGGGGCCAACGTCCTGACTTTC.

The rearrangement joins TRBV27 to TRBJ2-7; TRBD1 or TRBD2 may be the D gene (6 bases each). Trimming left V 8 bases short and J 5 bases short, with 25 bases between. There are 16 residues in the CDR3. Germline V gives CDR1 MNHEY, CDR2 SMNVEV (reference sequence). The CDR3 protein is CASADGARGLPHEQYF. The CDR3 nucleotides are TGTGCCAGCGCTGATGGCGCCAGGGGACTTCCCCACGAGCAGTACTTC.